This T cell receptor beta chain was profiled in a study of a mutant IDH1 vaccine in newly diagnosed glioma. Background on the study: There were eight vaccinations for patients, given in weeks 1, 3, 5, 7, 11, 15, 19 and 23. Every participant had undergone radiotherapy, temozolomide, or both before, and most underwent both. There were roughly 62% males and about 38% females among treated patients, whose mean age was about 38 years.

Concerning this clone: As yet, its antigen is unknown.

V was shortened by 3 bases and J by 7 bases, with 13 bases between the two germline ends. CDR3 size: 13 residues. CDR1 and CDR2 from the germline V gene are SGHNT and YYREEE (reference sequence). The time point here: week 11, during vaccination. What each vaccine dose contained was 300 ug of mutant IDH1 20-mer peptide, accompanied by topical imiquimod. New IDH1-mutant, ATRX-lost WHO grade 3 or 4 astrocytomas occurred in donors. Profiled with immunoSEQ multiplex PCR; TCRdb holds only in-frame clones, not every one. There are around 25,000 clones in the sample; roughly 70% occur only once, and approximately 10% lies in the top ten.

The source is a man aged 18 to 30 with glioma. Some clones in this sample may be carry-over from other donors' samples. The chain links TRBV5-4 to TRBJ1-2; a weak D match, TRBD1 (5 bases). The starting material was peripheral blood mononuclear cells (PBMCs), obtained from a glioma patient whose treatment included an IDH1 peptide vaccine. The CDR3 DNA sequence: TGTGCCAGCAGCTGGGGGGAGGGTGGTGGCTACACCTTC. This sequence encodes CASSWGEGGGYTF. Variable domain in full (rest from reference TRBV5-4 and TRBJ1-2): ETGVTQSPTHLIKTRGQQVTLRCSSQSGHNTVSWYQQALGQGPQFIFQYYREEENGRGNFPPRFSGLQFPNYSSELNVNALELDDSALYLCASSWGEGGGYTFGSGTRLTVV.